A selection of T cell receptor beta chains follows, all from one sample in a study of T cell clonotyping in hematopoietic cell transplantation. Sequencing used immunoSEQ multiplex PCR; TCRdb keeps in-frame clones, though not all of them. The sample has 55,000 to 70,000 clones, approximately 94% seen once. The sequenced sample consisted of peripheral blood mononuclear cells. The receptors were sampled from a man aged 50 or older in good health. Some clones in this sample may be carry-over from other donors' samples. CDR3s include the opening cysteine and the closing phenylalanine or tryptophan. A D gene is named only where the DNA matches it firmly. Size tells how often a clone was seen (once, few, many) or the class of an expanded clone, and some rows leave it out.

cdr3_length clone_size j_call v_call d_call cdr3_nt cdr3_aa
15 . TRBJ2-7 TRBV6-1 TRBD2 TGTGCCAGCAGGGAGGGACTAGCGGGACCTCTAGAGCAGTACTTC CASREGLAGPLEQYF
14 . TRBJ1-5 TRBV27 . TGTGCCAGCAGTTTTAGGTCAGGGAATCAGCCCCAGCATTTT CASSFRSGNQPQHF
14 . TRBJ2-7 TRBV5-1 . TGCGCCAGCAGCTTGGATCCGTCCTCCTACGAGCAGTACTTC CASSLDPSSYEQYF
15 . TRBJ2-6 TRBV29-1 . TGCAGCGTCCCCTTTGGGGGAACTGGGGCCAACGTCCTGACTTTC CSVPFGGTGANVLTF
15 once TRBJ2-7 TRBV6-5 TRBD1 TGTGCCAGCAGTTACTCAGGGACAGGGAGTCTCGAGCAGTACTTC CASSYSGTGSLEQYF
12 . TRBJ2-1 TRBV9 TRBD1 TGTGCCAGCAGCGGGGACAGAGGCGAGCAGTTCTTC CASSGDRGEQFF
12 once TRBJ1-2 TRBV19 . TGTGCCAGCACTGGGGAGGGGTATGGCTACACCTTC CASTGEGYGYTF
12 . TRBJ2-2 TRBV7-3 . TGTGCCAGCAGCACCTTCACCGGGGAGCTGTTTTTT CASSTFTGELFF
15 . TRBJ2-7 TRBV6-5 . TGTGCCAGCAGTTACTCGAGGGACATCCCCTACGAGCAGTACTTC CASSYSRDIPYEQYF
19 . TRBJ2-2 TRBV27 TRBD2 TGTGCCAGCAGTTTAACTTTCCCGATAGCGGGGCTGAACACCGGGGAGCTGTTTTTT CASSLTFPIAGLNTGELFF
16 . TRBJ1-1 TRBV9 . TGTGCCAGCAGCGTTGCAACGTGGGGGGGCGGCACTGAAGCTTTCTTT CASSVATWGGGTEAFF
16 . TRBJ1-6 TRBV5-6 . TGTGCCAGCAGCTCGCGCCGGGACGCATATAATTCACCCCTCCACTTT CASSSRRDAYNSPLHF
13 . TRBJ2-3 TRBV5-6 . TGTGCCAGCAGAGTGTTGGGCACAGATACGCAGTATTTT CASRVLGTDTQYF
18 . TRBJ2-2 TRBV30 TRBD2 TGTGCCTGGAGGCCCGCCCGCCGACTAGCGGGAGAAAGGGGGGAGCTGTTTTTT CAWRPARRLAGERGELFF
16 . TRBJ2-7 TRBV27 TRBD1 TGTGCCAGCAGTCCGTACCGGGGGACAGGGGGCTACGAGCAGTACTTC CASSPYRGTGGYEQYF
12 . TRBJ2-7 TRBV30 . TGTGCCTGGAAGCAGGGTTCCTACGAGCAGTACTTC CAWKQGSYEQYF
14 . TRBJ1-1 TRBV6-5 . TGTGCCAGCAGTTCTGGCATGGGGAACACTGAAGCTTTCTTT CASSSGMGNTEAFF
16 once TRBJ1-6 TRBV18 . TGTGCCAGCTCACCACCGCCAGGGGAAACAGATTCACCCCTCCACTTT CASSPPPGETDSPLHF
14 . TRBJ2-3 TRBV4-2 TRBD2 TGTGCCAGCAGCCCGGGACTAGGAACAGATACGCAGTATTTT CASSPGLGTDTQYF
15 . TRBJ2-7 TRBV15 TRBD1 TGTGCCACCAGCAGAGACGGGACAGGGACCTACGAGCAGTACTTC CATSRDGTGTYEQYF
15 . TRBJ2-1 TRBV30 TRBD2 TGTGCCTGGAGTGTAATGGGACTAGTCTTGAATGAGCAGTTCTTC CAWSVMGLVLNEQFF
14 . TRBJ2-7 TRBV2 TRBD1 TGTGCCAGCAAGGGACAGGGGCCATCCTACGAGCAGTACTTC CASKGQGPSYEQYF
11 once TRBJ2-7 TRBV20-1 . TGCAGTGCCCTCCCTACTTACGAGCAGTACTTC CSALPTYEQYF
20 . TRBJ2-5 TRBV30 TRBD2 TGTGCCTGGAGTGTAGGGACTAGCGGGAGAGTTTTGTTCCAGAGGGAGACCCAGTACTTC CAWSVGTSGRVLFQRETQYF
11 . TRBJ1-4 TRBV28 . TGTGCCAGCAGTTTGAAAGGGAAACTGTTTTTT CASSLKGKLFF
13 . TRBJ1-5 TRBV29-1 . TGCAGCGCACAGGGCTTAGGGAATCAGCCCCAGCATTTT CSAQGLGNQPQHF
13 once TRBJ1-2 TRBV2 . TGTGCCAGCAGTGAAATGGGGAGTGGTGGCTACACCTTC CASSEMGSGGYTF
12 . TRBJ2-1 TRBV7-8 . TGTGCCAGCGGATCTAGATACAATGAGCAGTTCTTC CASGSRYNEQFF
13 . TRBJ1-2 TRBV7-9 . TGTGCCAGCAGCTTGCCGTTGATCGATGGCTACACCTTC CASSLPLIDGYTF
13 . TRBJ2-3 TRBV27 TRBD2 TGTGCCAGCGGACTAGCGGGGACAGATACGCAGTATTTT CASGLAGTDTQYF
15 . TRBJ2-5 TRBV6-1 . TGTGCCAGCAGTGCTTCTCAACAGGGTATGGAGACCCAGTACTTC CASSASQQGMETQYF
17 . TRBJ1-6 TRBV7-2 . TGTGCCAGCAGCTTATCCGGGGGCTCCTCCTATAATTCACCCCTCCACTTT CASSLSGGSSYNSPLHF
15 . TRBJ1-1 TRBV7-8 . TGTGCCAGCAGCCCCTTGGGCGGGGCCTCGACGGCGGCTTTCTTT CASSPLGGASTAAFF
15 . TRBJ2-3 TRBV6-1 TRBD2 TGTGCCAGCAGTGAAGAAGCGGGAAGCACAGATACGCAGTATTTT CASSEEAGSTDTQYF
16 . TRBJ1-1 TRBV7-8 . TGTGCCAGCAGCTTAGCGGAAGCAGCCATGAACACTGAAGCTTTCTTT CASSLAEAAMNTEAFF
15 . TRBJ1-3 TRBV11-2 . TGTGCCAGCAGCTTAGGTCCAGGGGAATCGAACACCATATATTTT CASSLGPGESNTIYF
15 . TRBJ2-2 TRBV4-1 . TGCGCCAGCAGCCAAGTCGACAGGAACACCGGGGAGCTGTTTTTT CASSQVDRNTGELFF
15 . TRBJ1-2 TRBV5-8 . TGTGCCAGCAGCTTGAGGTCGATTGGGTACTATGGCTACACCTTC CASSLRSIGYYGYTF
17 . TRBJ2-3 TRBV5-1 TRBD2 TGCGCCAGCAGCTTGATGGTACTAGCGGGGGGCACAGATACGCAGTATTTT CASSLMVLAGGTDTQYF
15 . TRBJ2-7 TRBV9 TRBD1 TGTGCCAGCAGTGACGGACAGGGGATATCCTACGAGCAGTACTTC CASSDGQGISYEQYF
13 once TRBJ2-3 TRBV7-2 . TGTGCCAGCAGCCCAGCAAAATCAGATACGCAGTATTTT CASSPAKSDTQYF
15 once TRBJ2-7 TRBV28 TRBD1 TGTGCCAGCAGTTTCGGACAGGGACAACCCTACGAGCAGTACTTC CASSFGQGQPYEQYF